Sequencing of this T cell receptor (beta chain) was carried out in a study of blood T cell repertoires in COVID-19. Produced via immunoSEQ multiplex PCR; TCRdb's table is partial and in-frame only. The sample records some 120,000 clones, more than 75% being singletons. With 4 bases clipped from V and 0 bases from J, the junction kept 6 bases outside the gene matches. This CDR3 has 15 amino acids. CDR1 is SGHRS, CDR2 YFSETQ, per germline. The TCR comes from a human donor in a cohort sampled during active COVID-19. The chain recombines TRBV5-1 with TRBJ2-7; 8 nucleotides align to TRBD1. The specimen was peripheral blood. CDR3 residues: CASSESGTGSYEQYF. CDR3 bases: TGCGCCAGCAGCGAATCCGGGACAGGCTCCTACGAGCAGTACTTC.